The T cell receptor beta chain under discussion was sequenced for a study of human T cells and chemical hapten exposure. Study in general: Slight differences in pooled library volume were the main source of varying TCR yields across samples.

This sample's time point: patch test 1, 2 weeks after DPC sensitization. The treatment was: therapeutic diphenylcyclopropenone sensitization with weekly scalp DPC. Study-level points and caveats: Expanded TCR counts at PT1 were positively correlated with the patch test score. There was no change with DPC sensitization in TCRs above 1 in 1000 frequency.

This clonotype showed up many times. Antigen specificity is unknown. Using its own MiXCR run on the RACE reads, TCRdb lists one record per CDR3 protein. The data contain some 400,000 distinct CDR3 sequences, 4% to 5.5% of them singletons. The input for sequencing was whole blood, taken in connection with sensitization to the hapten diphenylcyclopropenone (DPC). The TCR sequence derives from a woman between 45 and 60 years old with alopecia areata. Some clones in this sample may be carry-over from other donors' samples.

The CDR3 DNA follows: TGTGCCAGCAGTTACGGCCAGGGCCACGAGCAGTACTTC. Translated: CASSYGQGHEQYF. The rearrangement joins TRBV6-2 or TRBV6-3 to TRBJ2-7; D might be TRBD1 (5 bases). From germline, CDR1 is MNHEY and CDR2 SVGEGT. The CDR3 runs to 13 residues. The germline V and J ends were trimmed by 2 bases and 5 bases, with 10 bases remaining between them.